The 29 T cell receptor beta chains presented below share a single source sample, sequenced in a study of blood T cell repertoires in COVID-19. This table comes from immunoSEQ multiplex PCR, and its TCRdb copy is limited to in-frame clones, with some not included. The sample consists of about 410,000 clones, more than 80% of them appearing once. Input material: peripheral blood. The receptors were sampled from a young woman with active or convalescent COVID-19.

This chain uses TRBV6-5 with TRBJ1-2, with 7 bases that match TRBD1. Germline trimming cut 8 bases from V and 10 bases from J; bases unmatched to any gene: 19. The CDR3 length is 15 residues. The germline CDR1 and CDR2 sequences are MNHEY and SVGAGI. The CDR3 is CASPRTGGPWSDYTF. As DNA, the CDR3 is TGTGCCAGCCCCAGGACAGGCGGCCCATGGAGCGACTACACCTTC.

This sequence joins TRBV5-1 and TRBJ1-1; no definite D call. This CDR3 is 16 amino acids long. Trimming pared 3 bases from V and 8 bases from J, leaving 23 bases between. Germline CDR1 reads SGHRS; CDR2 reads YFSETQ. The CDR3 DNA follows: TGCGCCAGCAGCTGGTCCACCGGAGGAGAGTTGGCCGAAGCTTTCTTT. The encoded protein is CASSWSTGGELAEAFF.

This clone came up a few times. The chain couples TRBV10-3 to TRBJ2-1; possible D gene TRBD1, 7 bases. Germline V lookup: CDR1 ENHRY, CDR2 SYGVKD. The CDR3 is made up of 13 amino acids. Trimming took 2 bases from V and 8 from J, leaving 10 bases between them. CDR3 sequence (DNA): TGTGCCATCAGTGAGGACAGGGACTATGAGCAGTTCTTC. Encoded protein: CAISEDRDYEQFF.

The CDR3 region is CASSTRQLQETQYF. CDR3 sequence (DNA): TGTGCCAGTAGTACCCGACAGTTACAAGAGACCCAGTACTTC. The chain employs TRBV19 and TRBJ2-5, with D tentatively TRBD1 (5 bases). In germline, CDR1 is LNHDA, CDR2 SQIVND (reference sequence). Trimming stripped 4 bases from V and 2 bases from J, with 11 bases between. The CDR3 covers 14 residues.

V gene TRBV10-3 combines with J gene TRBJ1-2; 8 bases map to TRBD1. Germline V gene data show CDR1 as ENHRY and CDR2 as SYGVKD. V dropped 6 bases and J dropped 3; count of bases not matched to a gene: 3. The CDR3 length is 13 residues. CDR3 bases: TGTGCCATCAGCTCGGACAGGGACTATGGCTACACCTTC. Protein: CAISSDRDYGYTF.

This clone has just a few counts. The chain has TRBV19 and TRBJ1-2; the match to TRBD1 covers 10 bases. This CDR3 is 14 amino acids long. The germline CDR1 and CDR2 sequences are LNHDA and SQIVND (reference sequence). V lost 6 bases and J lost 4; bases outside the gene matches: 5. The CDR3 sequence is CASRDRGESYGYTF. The DNA of the CDR3 is TGTGCCAGTAGGGACAGGGGGGAAAGCTATGGCTACACCTTC.

The V call is TRBV18, the J call TRBJ2-5; 9 nucleotides agree with TRBD2. CDR1 is KGHSH and CDR2 is LQKENI in the germline V gene. V was clipped by 3 bases and J by 5 bases; unmatched bases: 4. CDR3 length equals 14 residues. CDR3 sequence (DNA): TGTGCCAGCTCACCGCTAGGACTAGCGGAGACCCAGTACTTC. Translation: CASSPLGLAETQYF.

J is TRBJ2-1 and V is TRBV19, with TRBD1 matching 10 bases. Trimming at V came to 8 bases and at J to 3 bases, leaving 7 bases not matched to a gene. Germline CDR1 LNHDA, CDR2 SQIVND (reference sequence). CDR3 length: 15 amino acids. The CDR3 DNA sequence: TGTGCCAGTTCTGCGGACAGGGGGTTCTACAATGAGCAGTTCTTC. This encodes CASSADRGFYNEQFF.

The chain employs TRBV5-1 and TRBJ2-3; 7 bases align to TRBD1. Losses at the gene ends were 0 bases for V and 5 bases for J; bases not matched to a gene: 3. Germline V gene sequence: CDR1 SGHRS, CDR2 YFSETQ. The CDR3 runs 14 residues. The CDR3 loop is CASSLDSGGDTQYF. DNA for the CDR3: TGCGCCAGCAGCTTGGACTCAGGGGGAGATACGCAGTATTTT.

The chain combines TRBV20-1 with TRBJ1-5; 7 positions agree with TRBD1. Germline V CDR1 and CDR2: DFQATT, SNEGSKA (reference sequence). The CDR3 loop spans 16 amino acids. J gave up 5 bases and V 3 bases, and 13 bases lay outside the gene matches. The CDR3 nucleotides read TGCAGTGCTAGTAACAGACAGGGTGCTCCGTATCAGCCCCAGCATTTT. It codes for CSASNRQGAPYQPQHF.

The chain is built from TRBV11-2 and TRBJ2-5, with a weak D call TRBD2 (5 bases). The CDR3 runs to 14 residues. V was pared by 3 bases and J by 8 bases, with 16 bases between. CDR1 is SGHAT and CDR2 is FQNNGV in the germline V gene. The CDR3 spells CASSFDTGVGTQYF. DNA for the CDR3: TGTGCCAGCAGCTTCGACACCGGGGTCGGAACCCAGTACTTC.

This sequence joins TRBV19 and TRBJ1-1, with a tentative D call TRBD1 (5 bases). V was shortened by 5 bases and J by 4 bases, with 11 bases between the two germline ends. Germline V gives CDR1 LNHDA, CDR2 SQIVND (reference sequence). The CDR3 spans 13 residues. Here the CDR3 reads CASSFQGFTEAFF. Written as DNA, the CDR3 is TGTGCCAGTAGTTTTCAGGGTTTCACTGAAGCTTTCTTT.

In regard to this clone: The sample holds other DNA sequences that translate to the same CDR3. The chain couples TRBV6-5 to TRBJ2-7; TRBD1 agrees at 7 bases. Germline CDR1 and CDR2: MNHEY and SVGAGI. This CDR3 region has 12 residues. Germline trimming cut 6 bases from V and 2 bases from J; bases unmatched to any gene: 1. CDR3 loop: CASRDRAYEQYF. CDR3 DNA sequence: TGTGCCAGCAGAGACAGGGCCTACGAGCAGTACTTC.

V and J are TRBV6-6 and TRBJ2-7; the D gene is possibly TRBD1 (5 bases). Germline assignment: CDR1 MNHNY and CDR2 SVGAGI (reference sequence). There are 15 residues in the CDR3. V lost 6 bases and J lost 6, with 21 bases in between. This CDR3 reads CASRFTRDTGFEQYF. The CDR3 nucleotides are TGTGCCAGCAGATTCACCAGGGATACCGGCTTCGAGCAGTACTTC.

This clone was seen only a few times. The chain has TRBV12-3 or TRBV12-4 and TRBJ1-2, with a tentative D call TRBD1 (6 bases). There are 13 residues in the CDR3. Trimming took 3 bases from V and 7 from J, leaving 12 bases between them. As DNA, the CDR3 is TGTGCCAGCAGTTTCGGTGGGGGCGGTGGCTACACCTTC. This encodes CASSFGGGGGYTF.

In its sample, this clone was seen a few times. The chain uses TRBV4-1 and TRBJ1-2; 7 positions agree with TRBD1. V was clipped by 0 bases and J by 4 bases; unmatched bases: 5. In germline, CDR1 is MGHRA, CDR2 YSYEKL. There are 15 residues in the CDR3. The DNA for the CDR3 is TGCGCCAGCAGCCAAGAATCCGGACAGGTCTATGGCTACACCTTC. It translates to CASSQESGQVYGYTF.

The CDR3 spells CATSAPSVEQYF. Written as DNA, the CDR3 is TGTGCCACCAGCGCCCCTTCGGTCGAGCAGTACTTC. The genes are TRBV15 and TRBJ2-7; D is ambiguous. The CDR3 covers 12 residues. Trimming stripped 5 bases from V and 6 bases from J, with 11 bases between. Germline CDR1 and CDR2: LNHNV and YYDKDF (reference sequence).

The CDR3 sequence: CASDNSGTENTEAFF. The CDR3 region has the DNA TGTGCCAGCGATAACAGTGGCACGGAGAACACTGAAGCTTTCTTT. The chain combines TRBV6-1 with TRBJ1-1; D not resolved. V lost 8 bases, J lost 1 base, and 17 bases lay in between. The germline V gene has CDR1 MNHNS and CDR2 SASEGT. This CDR3 is built from 15 residues.

This chain joins TRBV6-5 and TRBJ1-4; unclear D gene. Germline CDR1 MNHEY, CDR2 SVGAGI. The CDR3 has 14 residues. Trimming pared 8 bases from V and 5 bases from J, leaving 15 bases between. The CDR3 DNA is TGTGCCAGCCATCTCCCGGGTCTCAATGAAAAACTGTTTTTT. It codes for CASHLPGLNEKLFF.

This chain uses TRBV30 with TRBJ2-4, with 9 positions matching TRBD1. J lost 2 bases, V lost 3 bases, and 14 bases had no gene match. The V gene's germline CDR1 is GTSNPN and CDR2 SVGIG (reference sequence). The CDR3 consists of 18 residues. The CDR3 here is CAWREEVSGTGSKNIQYF. In nucleotides, the CDR3 is TGTGCCTGGAGGGAAGAGGTTTCCGGGACAGGGTCCAAAAACATTCAGTACTTC.

The chain recombines TRBV7-9 with TRBJ1-5; TRBD1 might be the D (6 bases). CDR1 is SEHNR and CDR2 is FQNEAQ in the germline V gene (reference sequence). Trimming cost V 2 bases and J 6 bases, with 14 bases left between them. There are 15 residues in the CDR3. The CDR3 loop is CASSLSGTSSQPQHF. In nucleotides, the CDR3 is TGTGCCAGCAGCTTATCGGGGACAAGTAGTCAGCCCCAGCATTTT.

The rearrangement uses TRBV18 and TRBJ1-1; no reliable D call. Germline V gives CDR1 KGHSH, CDR2 LQKENI. With 6 bases removed from V and 7 bases from J, the gap between germline ends came to 12 bases. The CDR3 is 12 residues long. CDR3: CASSRSEGEAFF. CDR3 DNA sequence: TGTGCCAGCTCTCGAAGTGAGGGTGAAGCTTTCTTT.

The rearrangement joins TRBV9 to TRBJ1-5; TRBD1 is a possible D gene (5 bases). Looked up from germline, CDR1 is SGDLS and CDR2 is YYNGEE. Deletions cut 0 bases from V and 3 bases from J, with 13 bases between. CDR3 size: 16 residues. CDR3 in amino acids: CASSVEAGGNNQPQHF. CDR3 DNA sequence: TGTGCCAGCAGCGTAGAGGCGGGGGGGAACAATCAGCCCCAGCATTTT.

The chain combines TRBV11-3 with TRBJ2-2, with 7 bases lining up with TRBD2. Germline V lookup: CDR1 SGHNT, CDR2 YENEEA. The CDR3 has 15 residues. With 5 bases clipped from V and 8 bases from J, the junction kept 11 bases outside the gene matches. The CDR3 protein is CASSDRGRAKGELFF. Here the CDR3 DNA reads TGTGCCAGCAGCGACCGCGGGAGAGCTAAGGGGGAGCTGTTTTTT.

The chain has TRBV5-1 and TRBJ2-1, with D perhaps matching TRBD1 (5 bases). V dropped 0 bases and J dropped 3 bases, with 10 bases sitting between them. This CDR3 has 15 amino acids. Germline V gene sequence: CDR1 SGHRS, CDR2 YFSETQ. CDR3 in amino acids: CASSLGQLGYNEQFF. The CDR3 bases are TGCGCCAGCAGCTTGGGACAGCTGGGCTACAATGAGCAGTTCTTC.

The chain employs TRBV2 and TRBJ1-1, with D hard to call. Trimming took 2 bases from V and 3 from J, leaving 4 bases between them. The CDR3 loop spans 12 amino acids. The germline V gene has CDR1 SNHLY and CDR2 FYNNEI. The CDR3 sequence is CASSESHTEAFF. In DNA form, the CDR3 reads TGTGCCAGCAGTGAATCTCACACTGAAGCTTTCTTT.

The rearrangement uses TRBV5-1 and TRBJ1-6, with 8 positions matching TRBD1. The length of the CDR3 is 16 residues. V lost 4 bases to trimming and J lost 6 bases; unmatched junction nucleotides: 9. The germline gives CDR1 SGHRS, CDR2 YFSETQ. CDR3 amino acids: CASSPAGQGGNSPLHF. CDR3 nucleotide sequence: TGCGCCAGCAGCCCGGCAGGACAGGGTGGTAATTCACCCCTCCACTTT.

The chain couples TRBV9 to TRBJ2-3; 7 bases agree with TRBD2. Trimming removed 0 bases from V and 3 bases from J; junction bases left unmatched: 13. CDR1 and CDR2 (germline): SGDLS, YYNGEE. CDR3 length equals 18 residues. CDR3 sequence (DNA): TGTGCCAGCAGCGTAGGCCTTGGGAGGGCCTTGGAAACAGATACGCAGTATTTT. It yields the protein CASSVGLGRALETDTQYF.

The chain employs TRBV7-8 and TRBJ1-5; a weak D match, TRBD1 (6 bases). This CDR3 comprises 16 residues. Trimming pared 5 bases from V and 0 bases from J, leaving 14 bases between. Germline CDR1 is SGHVS and CDR2 is FQNEAQ. CDR3 in amino acids: CASSPGGQYSNQPQHF. The DNA for the CDR3 is TGTGCCAGCAGCCCCGGGGGGCAGTATAGCAATCAGCCCCAGCATTTT. Together with reference TRBV7-8 and TRBJ1-5, the CDR3 gives the full variable domain: GAGVSQSPRYKVAKRGQDVALRCDPISGHVSLFWYQQALGQGPEFLTYFQNEAQLDKSGLPSDRFFAERPEGSVSTLKIQRTQQEDSAVYLCASSPGGQYSNQPQHFGDGTRLSIL.